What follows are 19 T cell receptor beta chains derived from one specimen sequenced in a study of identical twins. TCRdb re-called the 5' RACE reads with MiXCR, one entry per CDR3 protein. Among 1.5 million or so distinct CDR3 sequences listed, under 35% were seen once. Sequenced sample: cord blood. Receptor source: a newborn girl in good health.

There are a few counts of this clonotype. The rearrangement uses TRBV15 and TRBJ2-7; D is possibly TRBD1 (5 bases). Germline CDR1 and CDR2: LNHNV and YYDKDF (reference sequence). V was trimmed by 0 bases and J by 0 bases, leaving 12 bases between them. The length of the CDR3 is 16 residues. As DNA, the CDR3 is TGTGCCACCAGCAGAGACCAGGGAATCGCCTCCTACGAGCAGTACTTC. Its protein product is CATSRDQGIASYEQYF.

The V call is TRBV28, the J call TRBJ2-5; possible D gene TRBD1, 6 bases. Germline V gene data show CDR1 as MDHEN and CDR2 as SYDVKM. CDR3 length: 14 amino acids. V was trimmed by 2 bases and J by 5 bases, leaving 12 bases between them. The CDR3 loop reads CASSLQGNPETQYF. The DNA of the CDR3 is TGTGCCAGCAGTTTACAGGGGAACCCCGAGACCCAGTACTTC.

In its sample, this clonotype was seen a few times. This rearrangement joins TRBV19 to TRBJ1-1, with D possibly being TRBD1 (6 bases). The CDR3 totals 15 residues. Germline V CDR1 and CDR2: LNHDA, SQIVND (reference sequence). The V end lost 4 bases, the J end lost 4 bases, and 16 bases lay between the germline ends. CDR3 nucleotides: TGTGCCAGTAGTAACGGGGGCTCGAGGGTCACTGAAGCTTTCTTT. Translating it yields CASSNGGSRVTEAFF.

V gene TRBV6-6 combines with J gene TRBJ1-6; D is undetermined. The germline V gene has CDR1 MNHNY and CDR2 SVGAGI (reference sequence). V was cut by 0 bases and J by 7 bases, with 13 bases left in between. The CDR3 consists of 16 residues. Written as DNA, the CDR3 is TGTGCCAGCAGTTACTCGTTAGTCAGCAAAAATTCACCCCTCCACTTT. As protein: CASSYSLVSKNSPLHF.

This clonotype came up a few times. The CDR3 DNA reads TGTGCCACCAGTCCGGGACTAGCGGTTGCAGATACGCAGTATTTT. It yields the protein CATSPGLAVADTQYF. The chain links TRBV15 to TRBJ2-3; 11 bases line up with TRBD2. The length of the CDR3 is 15 residues. Per the germline V gene, CDR1 is LNHNV and CDR2 is YYDKDF (reference sequence). The trim removed 6 bases at V and 4 bases at J, leaving 6 bases unmatched.

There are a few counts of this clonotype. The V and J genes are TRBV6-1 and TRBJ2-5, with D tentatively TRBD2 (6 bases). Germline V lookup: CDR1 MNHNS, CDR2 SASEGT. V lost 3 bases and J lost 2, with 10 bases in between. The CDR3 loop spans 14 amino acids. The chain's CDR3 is CASSDLLAQETQYF. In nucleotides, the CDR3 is TGTGCCAGCAGTGACTTACTAGCTCAAGAGACCCAGTACTTC.

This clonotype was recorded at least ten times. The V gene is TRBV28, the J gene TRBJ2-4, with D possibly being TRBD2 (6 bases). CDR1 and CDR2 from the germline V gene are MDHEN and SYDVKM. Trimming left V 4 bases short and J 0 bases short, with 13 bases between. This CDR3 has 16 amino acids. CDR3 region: CASSSQGGLAKNIQYF. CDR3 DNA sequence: TGTGCCAGCAGTTCCCAGGGAGGCCTAGCCAAAAACATTCAGTACTTC. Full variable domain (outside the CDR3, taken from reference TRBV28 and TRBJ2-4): DVKVTQSSRYLVKRTGEKVFLECVQDMDHENMFWYRQDPGLGLRLIYFSYDVKMKEKGDIPEGYSVSREKKERFSLILESASTNQTSMYLCASSSQGGLAKNIQYFGAGTRLSVL.

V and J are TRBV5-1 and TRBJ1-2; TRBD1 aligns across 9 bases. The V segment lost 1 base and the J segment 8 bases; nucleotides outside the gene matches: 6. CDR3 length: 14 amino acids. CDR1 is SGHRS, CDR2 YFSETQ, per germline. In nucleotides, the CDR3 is TGCGCCAGCAGCTTGCCACAGGGGGCAGGGGGCTACACCTTC. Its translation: CASSLPQGAGGYTF.

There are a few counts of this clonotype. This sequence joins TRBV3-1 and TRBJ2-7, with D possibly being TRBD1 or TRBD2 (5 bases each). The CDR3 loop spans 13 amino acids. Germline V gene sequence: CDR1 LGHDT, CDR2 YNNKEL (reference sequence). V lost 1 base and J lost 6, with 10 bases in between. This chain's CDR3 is CASSQVAGTEQYF. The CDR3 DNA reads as TGTGCCAGCAGCCAAGTGGCAGGGACCGAGCAGTACTTC.

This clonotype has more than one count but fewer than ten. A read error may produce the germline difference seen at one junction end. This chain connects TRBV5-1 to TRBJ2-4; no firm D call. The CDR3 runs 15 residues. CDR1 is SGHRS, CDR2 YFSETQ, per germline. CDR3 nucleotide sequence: TGCGCCAGCAGCTTGGCTTCAGCTTCCAAAAACGTTCAGTACTTC. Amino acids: CASSLASASKNVQYF.

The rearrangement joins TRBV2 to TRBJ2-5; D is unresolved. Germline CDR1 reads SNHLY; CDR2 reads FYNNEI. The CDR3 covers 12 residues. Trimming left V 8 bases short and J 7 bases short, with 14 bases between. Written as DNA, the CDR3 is TGTGCCAGCGACTGGAACTCCGGGACCCAGTACTTC. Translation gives CASDWNSGTQYF.

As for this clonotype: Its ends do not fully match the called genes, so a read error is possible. The CDR3 DNA reads TGCGCCTGCAGCTTGGTTCCAGGGCGCTACGAGCAGTACTTC. Translating gives CACSLVPGRYEQYF. The chain employs TRBV5-1 and TRBJ2-4; tentative D call: TRBD1 (5 bases). The J call may not be correct, given that the DNA end is closer to TRBJ2-7. Germline CDR1 SGHRS, CDR2 YFSETQ. CDR3 length: 14 residues.

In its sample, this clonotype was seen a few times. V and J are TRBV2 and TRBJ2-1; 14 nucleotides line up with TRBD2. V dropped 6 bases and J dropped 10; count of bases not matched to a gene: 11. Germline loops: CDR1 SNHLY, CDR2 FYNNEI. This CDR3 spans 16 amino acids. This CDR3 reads CASRGTGLAGAQEQFF. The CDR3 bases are TGTGCCAGCAGAGGGACGGGACTAGCGGGAGCGCAAGAGCAGTTCTTC.

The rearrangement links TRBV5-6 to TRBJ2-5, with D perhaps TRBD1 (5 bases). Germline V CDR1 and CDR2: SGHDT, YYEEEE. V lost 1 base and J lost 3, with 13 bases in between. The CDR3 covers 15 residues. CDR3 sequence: CASSLRPGFEETQYF. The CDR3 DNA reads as TGTGCCAGCAGCTTGCGACCAGGGTTCGAAGAGACCCAGTACTTC.

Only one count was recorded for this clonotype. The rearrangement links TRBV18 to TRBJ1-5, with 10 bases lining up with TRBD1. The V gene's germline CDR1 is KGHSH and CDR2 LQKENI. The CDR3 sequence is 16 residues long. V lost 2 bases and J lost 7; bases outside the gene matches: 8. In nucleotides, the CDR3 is TGTGCCAGCTCACCAAACTCTCCGGGACAGGGGCAGCCCCAGCATTTT. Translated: CASSPNSPGQGQPQHF.

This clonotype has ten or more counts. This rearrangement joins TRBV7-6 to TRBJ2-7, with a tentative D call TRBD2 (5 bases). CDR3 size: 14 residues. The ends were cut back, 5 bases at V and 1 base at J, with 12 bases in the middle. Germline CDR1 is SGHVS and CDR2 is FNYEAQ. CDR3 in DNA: TGTGCCAGCAGCCCTCCGGGGTCTTCCTACGAGCAGTACTTC. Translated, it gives CASSPPGSSYEQYF.

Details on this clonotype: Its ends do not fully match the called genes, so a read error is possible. CDR3: CASSSTGNSYSEQFF. The CDR3 region has the DNA TGTGCCAGCAGCTCGACGGGGAACTCCTACAGTGAGCAGTTCTTC. This chain joins TRBV12-3 or TRBV12-4 and TRBJ2-1; perhaps TRBD2 as D (5 bases). The CDR3 sequence is 15 residues long.

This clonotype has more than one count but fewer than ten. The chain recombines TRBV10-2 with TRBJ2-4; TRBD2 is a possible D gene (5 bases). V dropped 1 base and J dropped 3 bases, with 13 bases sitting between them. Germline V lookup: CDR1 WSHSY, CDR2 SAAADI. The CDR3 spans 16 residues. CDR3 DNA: TGCGCCAGCAGTGAGTTCCCCTCCGGAGGCAAAAACATTCAGTACTTC. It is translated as CASSEFPSGGKNIQYF.

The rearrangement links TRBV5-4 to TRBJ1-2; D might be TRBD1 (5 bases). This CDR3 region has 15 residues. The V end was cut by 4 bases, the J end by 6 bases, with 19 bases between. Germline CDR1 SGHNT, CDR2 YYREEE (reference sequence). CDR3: CASSRPGDREDGYTF. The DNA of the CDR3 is TGTGCCAGCAGCCGCCCGGGGGATCGGGAGGATGGCTACACCTTC.